These 10 T cell receptor beta chains were sequenced from one sample in a study of Tregs in tolerant kidney transplant recipients. Generated by immunoSEQ multiplex PCR, the TCRdb table keeps only in-frame clones and is missing some. The repertoire has 50,000 to 75,000 clones, approximately 85% of them found once; the top ten carry about 2.1%. The sample in question was Tregs from blood, obtained before the transplant. Receptors originate from a human donor who received a combined kidney and bone marrow transplant.

This clone is a singleton in its sample. V is TRBV28 and J is TRBJ1-4; tentatively, D is TRBD1 (6 bases). The ends were cut back, 6 bases at V and 4 bases at J, with 12 bases in the middle. The CDR3 totals 14 residues. Looked up from germline, CDR1 is MDHEN and CDR2 is SYDVKM. The CDR3 DNA reads TGTGCCAGCAGGGGGCAGGGGTATAATGAAAAACTGTTTTTT. Its translation is CASRGQGYNEKLFF.

The rearrangement links TRBV11-2 to TRBJ2-7, with 9 bases identical to TRBD1. The CDR3 is 14 residues long. Germline V gene lookup returns CDR1 SGHAT and CDR2 FQNNGV. V shed 4 bases and J 3 bases; nucleotides not matched to a gene: 4. Here the CDR3 DNA reads TGTGCCAGCAGCTCCCGGGACAGGGACTACGAGCAGTACTTC. The encoded protein is CASSSRDRDYEQYF.

This sequence joins TRBV11-2 and TRBJ1-1; no definite D call. CDR1 is SGHAT, CDR2 FQNNGV, per germline. V was pared by 6 bases and J by 4 bases, with 9 bases between. The CDR3 sequence is 12 residues long. The CDR3 nucleotides read TGTGCCAGCAGTTTCAGCGGCACTGAAGCTTTCTTT. Amino acid sequence: CASSFSGTEAFF.

The chain has TRBV6-1 and TRBJ2-3; 11 bases are a match to TRBD2. This CDR3 region has 13 residues. CDR1 is MNHNS and CDR2 is SASEGT in the germline V gene. After removal of 10 bases from V and 5 bases from J, the junction contained 5 bases not matched to a gene. CDR3 in DNA: TGTGCCACCCTAGCGGGGGGCCGAGATACGCAGTATTTT. It is translated as CATLAGGRDTQYF.

CDR3 residues: CASSETSHTGELFF. The CDR3 DNA follows: TGTGCCAGTTCTGAGACTAGCCACACCGGGGAGCTGTTTTTT. The genes are TRBV19 and TRBJ2-2; 7 nucleotides align to TRBD2. V was clipped by 8 bases and J by 3 bases; unmatched bases: 6. Looked up from germline, CDR1 is LNHDA and CDR2 is SQIVND (reference sequence). This CDR3 is 14 amino acids long.

This clone has more than one count but fewer than ten. This chain connects TRBV11-2 to TRBJ2-5; 7 bases are a match to TRBD2. The J segment lost 4 bases and the V segment lost 1 base, leaving 3 bases of the junction unmatched. The CDR3 length is 14 residues. Germline V gene lookup returns CDR1 SGHAT and CDR2 FQNNGV. The CDR3 region is CASSLVWGGETQYF. CDR3 DNA: TGTGCCAGCAGCTTAGTATGGGGGGGAGAGACCCAGTACTTC.

The chain joins TRBV7-8 to TRBJ2-7, with 8 bases that match TRBD1. Per germline, CDR1 SGHVS and CDR2 FQNEAQ. With V trimmed by 5 bases and J by 6 bases, 9 bases remained unmatched. The CDR3 totals 14 residues. The CDR3 sequence is CASSLGDRPGEQYF. The CDR3 bases are TGTGCCAGCAGCCTAGGGGACAGGCCCGGCGAGCAGTACTTC.

The CDR3 sequence is CASSSLGPSTDTQYF. DNA of the CDR3: TGTGCCAGCAGCTCCCTCGGACCTAGCACAGATACGCAGTATTTT. The V call is TRBV7-9, the J call TRBJ2-3; D gene unclear. In germline, CDR1 is SEHNR, CDR2 FQNEAQ (reference sequence). V was trimmed by 4 bases and J by 0 bases, leaving 11 bases between them. The CDR3 runs to 15 residues.

This rearrangement joins TRBV5-1 to TRBJ1-1; perhaps TRBD1 as D (5 bases). Looked up from germline, CDR1 is SGHRS and CDR2 is YFSETQ. The CDR3 loop spans 15 amino acids. Trimming stripped 0 bases from V and 7 bases from J, with 16 bases between. CDR3: CASSLVAAGNGEAFF. CDR3 DNA: TGCGCCAGCAGCTTGGTTGCCGCAGGGAACGGTGAAGCTTTCTTT.

This sequence joins TRBV27 and TRBJ2-5; 9 bases agree with TRBD1. This CDR3 contains 13 residues. The V segment lost 8 bases and the J segment 9 bases; nucleotides outside the gene matches: 10. Looked up from germline, CDR1 is MNHEY and CDR2 is SMNVEV (reference sequence). The CDR3 DNA is TGTGCCAGCTCCGGGACAGGGACCGGGGCCCAGTACTTC. Amino acid sequence: CASSGTGTGAQYF.